The 17 T cell receptor beta chains below come from one sample, sequenced in a study of T cells in Graves' hyperthyroidism and ophthalmopathy. From RNA transcripts, TCR beta CDR3 regions were amplified. First-round RT-PCR of the TCR CDR3 relied on the HTBI primer set. TCRdb used MiXCR to reprocess the multiplex PCR reads, holding one entry per CDR3 protein. The sample contains about 640,000 distinct CDR3 sequences, about 14% of which appear only once. The specimen was blood. The receptors come from a woman aged 45-59 years with Graves' ophthalmopathy.

The table lists this clonotype with many counts. The V call is TRBV7-9, the J call TRBJ1-1; 10 bases align to TRBD1. The germline CDR1 and CDR2 sequences are SEHNR and FQNEAQ (reference sequence). The CDR3 spans 15 residues. The ends lost 2 bases at V and 4 bases at J; junction bases unmatched: 4. Here the CDR3 reads CASSLFRTGGTEAFF. The CDR3, as DNA: TGTGCCAGCAGCTTATTCCGGACAGGGGGCACTGAAGCTTTCTTT.

At least ten counts were recorded for this clonotype. The rearrangement links TRBV2 to TRBJ2-2, with D unclear. This CDR3 has 13 residues. V lost 6 bases and J lost 2, with 7 bases in between. Germline CDR1 is SNHLY and CDR2 is FYNNEI. The chain's CDR3 is CASSRLNTGELFF. CDR3 bases: TGTGCCAGCAGCCGTCTCAACACCGGGGAGCTGTTTTTT.

This clonotype has ten or more counts. The chain combines TRBV20-1 with TRBJ2-1, with 11 bases lining up with TRBD2. The V gene end was trimmed by 4 bases and the J gene end by 3 bases; junction bases not matched to a gene: 11. The germline gives CDR1 DFQATT, CDR2 SNEGSKA (reference sequence). The CDR3 consists of 17 residues. CDR3 in DNA: TGCAGTGCTATGACACTTGGACTAGCGGGTCTCTACAATGAGCAGTTCTTC. Translating gives CSAMTLGLAGLYNEQFF.

There are many counts of this clonotype. The V and J genes are TRBV28 and TRBJ2-7; a possible D gene is TRBD1 (6 bases). The CDR3 extends over 15 amino acids. The germline gives CDR1 MDHEN, CDR2 SYDVKM. Trimming left V 2 bases short and J 1 base short, with 12 bases between. CDR3 protein: CASSLIADRSYEQYF. In DNA, the CDR3 is TGTGCCAGCAGTTTAATCGCGGACAGATCCTACGAGCAGTACTTC. Complete variable domain (other parts from reference TRBV28 and TRBJ2-7): DVKVTQSSRYLVKRTGEKVFLECVQDMDHENMFWYRQDPGLGLRLIYFSYDVKMKEKGDIPEGYSVSREKKERFSLILESASTNQTSMYLCASSLIADRSYEQYFGPGTRLTVT.

This clonotype was observed a handful of times. The likely explanation is a read error, given a far larger clone one base away. CDR3 residues: CASRSQGYEQYF. In nucleotides, the CDR3 is TGTGCCAGCAGGTCACAGGGCTACGAGCAGTACTTC. The rearrangement links TRBV2 to TRBJ2-7; TRBD1 is a possible D gene (6 bases). The ends were cut back, 6 bases at V and 3 bases at J, with 9 bases in the middle. CDR3 length: 12 residues. Germline-derived CDR1 and CDR2 are SNHLY and FYNNEI.

This clonotype appeared many times. V usage is TRBV7-9 and J usage is TRBJ2-2; 10 nucleotides align to TRBD2. The CDR3 has 17 amino acids. The V segment lost 7 bases and the J segment 5 bases; nucleotides outside the gene matches: 13. The V gene's germline CDR1 is SEHNR and CDR2 FQNEAQ (reference sequence). CDR3: CASIAWPSGRVTGELFF. The CDR3, as DNA: TGTGCCAGCATCGCATGGCCTAGCGGGAGAGTAACCGGGGAGCTGTTTTTT.

This clonotype was seen at least ten times. This chain's CDR3 is CSARDFTGLVGGTKETQYF. The CDR3 region has the DNA TGCAGTGCTAGAGATTTCACTGGACTAGTAGGGGGAACCAAAGAGACCCAGTACTTC. The rearrangement joins TRBV20-1 to TRBJ2-5, with D possibly matching TRBD2 (7 bases). The CDR3 is 19 residues long. Germline-derived CDR1 and CDR2 are DFQATT and SNEGSKA (reference sequence). The V end was cut by 0 bases, the J end by 3 bases, with 26 bases between.

The CDR3 spells CASSHGGRTEAFF. The DNA for the CDR3 is TGTGCCAGCAGCCATGGAGGGAGGACTGAAGCTTTCTTT. The J gene is TRBJ1-1, the V gene TRBV4-2; no definite D call. V was cut by 3 bases and J by 5 bases, with 10 bases left in between. The length of the CDR3 is 13 residues. Per the germline V gene, CDR1 is LGHNA and CDR2 is YNFKEQ.

This clonotype was counted a few times. The V call is TRBV9, the J call TRBJ2-7, with D perhaps TRBD2 (6 bases). Trimming pared 0 bases from V and 3 bases from J, leaving 13 bases between. The CDR3 is made up of 15 amino acids. Germline values: CDR1 SGDLS, CDR2 YYNGEE. The CDR3 bases are TGTGCCAGCAGCGTAGCTCCGGGACTTGTCTACGAGCAGTACTTC. It yields the protein CASSVAPGLVYEQYF.

V and J are TRBV5-1 and TRBJ2-5, with 11 nucleotides matching TRBD2. The junction had 6 bases not matched to a gene; V was cut back by 1 base and J by 4 bases. Germline CDR1 reads SGHRS; CDR2 reads YFSETQ. This CDR3 region has 16 residues. The CDR3, as DNA: TGCGCCAGCAGCTTGACTAGCGGGAGCGGTATAGAGACCCAGTACTTC. It specifies CASSLTSGSGIETQYF.

This clonotype was found many times. J is TRBJ2-7 and V is TRBV3-1; TRBD2 aligns across 9 bases. The germline CDR1 and CDR2 sequences are LGHDT and YNNKEL (reference sequence). The V and J ends lost 2 bases and 6 bases, in that order; junction bases with no gene match: 8. There are 15 residues in the CDR3. The CDR3 here is CASSQSLAGTSEQYF. DNA of the CDR3: TGTGCCAGCAGCCAATCCCTAGCGGGGACCTCCGAGCAGTACTTC.

This clonotype was recorded many times. The gene calls are TRBV28 and TRBJ2-1; 12 bases fit TRBD1. Germline V gene sequence: CDR1 MDHEN, CDR2 SYDVKM. The ends lost 2 bases at V and 6 bases at J; junction bases unmatched: 5. The CDR3 extends over 16 amino acids. Here the CDR3 reads CASSLVGQGAGNEQFF. CDR3 nucleotide sequence: TGTGCCAGCAGTTTAGTGGGACAGGGGGCAGGCAATGAGCAGTTCTTC.

This clonotype was detected ten times or more. This chain links TRBV11-2 with TRBJ2-3; 9 bases line up with TRBD1. Germline CDR1 reads SGHAT; CDR2 reads FQNNGV. The CDR3 has 17 amino acids. V shed 5 bases and J 2 bases; nucleotides not matched to a gene: 11. CDR3 region: CASSLRRTGAHTDTQYF. CDR3 nucleotides: TGTGCCAGCAGCCTACGTAGGACAGGGGCCCACACAGATACGCAGTATTTT. The whole variable domain, remainder taken from reference TRBV11-2 and TRBJ2-3, is EAGVAQSPRYKIIEKRQSVAFWCNPISGHATLYWYQQILGQGPKLLIQFQNNGVVDDSQLPKDRFSAERLKGVDSTLKIQPAKLEDSAVYLCASSLRRTGAHTDTQYFGPGTRLTVL.

This clonotype was seen at least ten times. The V call is TRBV20-1, the J call TRBJ2-2; TRBD2 matches 10 bases. CDR1 is DFQATT and CDR2 is SNEGSKA in the germline V gene (reference sequence). V dropped 6 bases and J dropped 1; count of bases not matched to a gene: 2. The CDR3 totals 14 residues. The CDR3 DNA reads as TGCAGTGCCAGGACTAGCGGGAACACCGGGGAGCTGTTTTTT. Translating it yields CSARTSGNTGELFF.

This clonotype occurred many times. In nucleotides, the CDR3 is TGTGCCAGCAGTTCCCAACCTAGGGGGGTCCATTACGAGCAGTACTTC. Its translation: CASSSQPRGVHYEQYF. The V and J genes are TRBV27 and TRBJ2-7; D is possibly TRBD1 or TRBD2 (6 bases each). Trimming removed 4 bases from V and 4 bases from J, with 20 bases in between. Germline assignment: CDR1 MNHEY and CDR2 SMNVEV (reference sequence). The CDR3 spans 16 residues.

The chain employs TRBV30 and TRBJ2-1; 8 bases map to TRBD2. The junction had 3 bases not matched to a gene; V was cut back by 5 bases and J by 3 bases. The germline CDR1 and CDR2 sequences are GTSNPN and SVGIG (reference sequence). The CDR3 loop spans 13 amino acids. CDR3 sequence reads: CAWGTSVYNEQFF. The DNA of the CDR3 is TGTGCCTGGGGGACTAGTGTCTACAATGAGCAGTTCTTC.

The chain has TRBV19 and TRBJ2-7; 10 nucleotides line up with TRBD1. The CDR3 length is 17 residues. Germline loops: CDR1 LNHDA, CDR2 SQIVND (reference sequence). V shed 4 bases and J 4 bases; nucleotides not matched to a gene: 13. The CDR3 loop is CASSNRPRTGGRYEQYF. The CDR3 region has the DNA TGTGCCAGTAGTAACCGTCCCCGGACAGGGGGTAGGTACGAGCAGTACTTC.